The clone carrying this TCR beta chain was counted a few times. The antigen is not known. The data were obtained in a study of T cell repertoires in cytomegalovirus infection. Study-wide context: CMV epitopes in the study were HLA-C-restricted (recently identified) and HLA-B-restricted (well studied). Public TCR beta signatures indicated both CMV infection and matching HLA type. Study-wide findings and caveats: Summed frequency of shared TCR beta families picked out CMV carriers who also had the relevant HLA. CMV-specific TCR beta clonotypes restricted by HLA-C dominated the ex vivo response.

Germline CDR1 reads SGHVS; CDR2 reads FNYEAQ. This CDR3 region has 16 residues. Between the trimmed V and J ends, which lost 4 bases and 0 bases, there was a span of 13 bases. TCRdb redid the calling of the reads with MiXCR, one entry per CDR3 protein. There are roughly 280,000 distinct CDR3 sequences in the sample; less than 25% occur only once, and roughly 19% lies in the top ten. The V and J genes are TRBV7-6 and TRBJ2-1, with D possibly being TRBD1 or TRBD2 (5 bases each). This sample comprised cultured PBMCs, obtained from culture after CMV antigen stimulation. This clonotype originated in a human donor in good health (CMV status not recorded). Some clones in this sample may be carry-over from other donors' samples. CDR3 DNA sequence: TGTGCCAGCAGCTCCCATGGGACGGTCTCCTACAATGAGCAGTTCTTC. This codes for CASSSHGTVSYNEQFF.